The 11 T cell receptor beta chains presented below share a single source sample, sequenced in a study of T-cell memory formation after mild COVID-19. TCRdb re-derived calls from the 5' RACE reads in MiXCR, one entry per CDR3 protein. The sample carries 560,000 or so distinct CDR3 sequences, roughly 17% recorded once. Sequencing was done on a sample of PBMCs or a T cell subset sorted from them (not recorded which). The receptor set was obtained from an adult woman who had mild COVID-19 (a few samples of this study predate the infection). Cell type and time point are not known.

This clonotype was found a few times. The DNA for the CDR3 is TGCGCCAGCAGCCAAGAGCGCAGAGGGACCTACAATGAGCAGTTCTTC. Residues: CASSQERRGTYNEQFF. V gene TRBV4-3 combines with J gene TRBJ2-1; tentatively, D is TRBD2 (5 bases). The V gene lost 0 bases and the J gene lost 2 bases, with 11 bases spanning the gap. CDR3 size: 16 residues. Germline V gene lookup returns CDR1 LGHNA and CDR2 YSLEER.

This clonotype has more than one count but fewer than ten. The chain recombines TRBV5-6 with TRBJ2-7; possibly TRBD1 for D (6 bases). This CDR3 spans 14 amino acids. V was trimmed by 4 bases and J by 2 bases, leaving 13 bases between them. Per the germline V gene, CDR1 is SGHDT and CDR2 is YYEEEE. The CDR3: CASSPPRGTYEQYF. The CDR3 DNA follows: TGTGCCAGCAGCCCCCCCAGGGGTACCTACGAGCAGTACTTC. Full variable domain (outside the CDR3, taken from reference TRBV5-6 and TRBJ2-7): DAGVTQSPTHLIKTRGQQVTLRCSPKSGHDTVSWYQQALGQGPQFIFQYYEEEERQRGNFPDRFSGHQFPNYSSELNVNALLLGDSALYLCASSPPRGTYEQYFGPGTRLTVT.

The chain links TRBV9 to TRBJ2-7; tentative D call: TRBD1 (5 bases). The CDR3 totals 15 residues. Trimming shortened V by 4 bases and J by 2 bases, and 16 bases separated the two germline ends. Germline lookup yields CDR1 SGDLS and CDR2 YYNGEE. The CDR3 is CASSLTDTLTYEQYF. Here the CDR3 DNA reads TGTGCCAGCAGCTTGACGGACACTCTAACCTACGAGCAGTACTTC.

V gene TRBV30 combines with J gene TRBJ2-5; D gene unclear. Germline assignment: CDR1 GTSNPN and CDR2 SVGIG (reference sequence). The CDR3 is made up of 15 amino acids. V dropped 1 base and J dropped 1 base, with 13 bases sitting between them. CDR3 DNA sequence: TGTGCCTGGAGTGATGGGAACAGCGCCCAAGAGACCCAGTACTTC. It specifies CAWSDGNSAQETQYF.

This rearrangement joins TRBV5-1 to TRBJ2-3; tentatively, D is TRBD1 (6 bases). V lost 4 bases and J 2 bases, leaving 14 bases between the germline ends. The CDR3 loop spans 15 amino acids. Per the germline V gene, CDR1 is SGHRS and CDR2 is YFSETQ. The CDR3 protein is CASSVQGLFTDTQYF. The DNA of the CDR3 is TGCGCCAGCAGCGTACAGGGCCTATTCACAGATACGCAGTATTTT.

The chain uses TRBV20-1 and TRBJ2-3; perhaps TRBD2 as D (5 bases). CDR1 and CDR2 (germline): DFQATT, SNEGSKA (reference sequence). The CDR3 runs 14 residues. V lost 7 bases to trimming and J lost 0 bases, with 14 bases between them. CDR3 sequence: CSGKSGPSTDTQYF. The CDR3 coding sequence is TGCAGTGGTAAAAGCGGCCCTAGCACAGATACGCAGTATTTT.

V gene TRBV20-1 combines with J gene TRBJ1-1; the D gene is possibly TRBD1 (5 bases). CDR1 is DFQATT, CDR2 SNEGSKA, per germline (reference sequence). Trimming shortened V by 0 bases and J by 1 base, and 15 bases separated the two germline ends. The CDR3 spans 16 residues. The CDR3 DNA sequence: TGCAGTGCTAGAGATCCGGGGCTCGTGGCGAACACTGAAGCTTTCTTT. Its translation is CSARDPGLVANTEAFF.

This clonotype was observed a few times. The chain couples TRBV3-1 to TRBJ1-2; 10 bases are shared with TRBD1. This CDR3 spans 15 amino acids. With 1 base clipped from V and 3 bases from J, the junction kept 2 bases outside the gene matches. Germline-derived CDR1 and CDR2 are LGHDT and YNNKEL (reference sequence). In nucleotides, the CDR3 is TGTGCCAGCAGCCAAGGGACAGGGGGGTACTATGGCTACACCTTC. This sequence encodes CASSQGTGGYYGYTF.

V and J are TRBV7-8 and TRBJ2-1; 9 bases align to TRBD2. CDR1 and CDR2 from the germline V gene are SGHVS and FQNEAQ. The CDR3 runs to 17 residues. After removal of 1 base from V and 9 bases from J, the junction contained 13 bases not matched to a gene. CDR3 in DNA: TGTGCCAGCAGCTTAGTGATAGCGGGGGTCCCTAGGGGTGAGCAGTTCTTC. It is translated as CASSLVIAGVPRGEQFF.

Here the CDR3 DNA reads TGCAGTGCTAGAGCCCGACAGAATTCACCCCTCCACTTT. As protein: CSARARQNSPLHF. The rearrangement links TRBV20-1 to TRBJ1-6, with D possibly being TRBD1 (5 bases). V was cut by 1 base and J by 7 bases, with 8 bases left in between. Germline values: CDR1 DFQATT, CDR2 SNEGSKA (reference sequence). The CDR3 runs 13 residues.

The chain has TRBV6-6 and TRBJ2-7; D unclear. V was trimmed by 4 bases and J by 3 bases, leaving 10 bases between them. CDR3 length: 13 amino acids. Germline V lookup: CDR1 MNHNY, CDR2 SVGAGI (reference sequence). For the CDR3, the DNA is TGTGCCAGCAGTTCGGGCAGCCACTACGAGCAGTACTTC. It codes for CASSSGSHYEQYF.